A selection of T cell receptor beta chains follows, all from one sample in a study of cytomegalovirus exposure and HLA in healthy donors. Here immunoSEQ multiplex PCR was the method, and the copy in TCRdb shows in-frame clones only, minus some. The table has 100,000 or so clones, 60% to 80% seen once; the top ten hold roughly 9.2%. Sequences were obtained from PBMCs. These receptors all come from a woman in her 40s in good health and CMV-seropositive. Both conserved end residues are trimmed from each CDR3. Fields, in order: J gene, clone size, V gene, D gene, CDR3 protein. The D gene is left open where the match is weak. Clone size is given for some rows only: seen once, a few or many times, or a class if the clone is expanded.

TRBJ1-2 | . | TRBV7-9 | . | ASSGLAGAVFYGYT
TRBJ2-7 | . | TRBV28 | TRBD2 | ASSDSGRDFEQY
TRBJ1-5 | few | TRBV23-1 | TRBD1 | ASSQRRDRGYNQPQH
TRBJ2-1 | . | TRBV11-2 | . | ASSVLTGRHYNEQF
TRBJ2-3 | . | TRBV29-1 | TRBD2 | SVWGTSGGHTDTQY
TRBJ2-6 | . | TRBV18 | . | ASSREDGANVLT
TRBJ1-1 | few | TRBV27 | . | ASSFGEGAEAF
TRBJ2-2 | . | TRBV11-2 | . | ASSHMRGTGELF
TRBJ1-3 | . | TRBV5-1 | TRBD1 | ASSLTQGASGNTIY
TRBJ1-6 | . | TRBV27 | . | ASRPRESYNSPLH
TRBJ2-7 | . | TRBV12-5 | . | ASGLVLGGARYEQY
TRBJ2-3 | few | TRBV25-1 | TRBD2 | ASSDPGLGTDTQY
TRBJ2-7 | . | TRBV7-9 | TRBD1 | ASSGGQVSPYEQY